This T cell receptor beta chain appears in the sequencing data of a study of blood T cell repertoires in COVID-19. Looking at the study overall: Samples of COVID-19 (acute and convalescent) were obtained from the United States, Italy and Spain. PBMCs, B-cell-depleted T cells, or T cells were the source of the cDNA or gDNA that made up the material.

TCRdb keeps only in-frame clones here, not all; method: immunoSEQ multiplex PCR. The data show over 90,000 clones, more than 80% seen once. The receptor's source is a woman aged 55-70 years with acute or convalescent COVID-19. The sample taken for sequencing was peripheral blood.

This chain's CDR3 is CASSRQGAYETQYF. CDR3 in DNA: TGTGCCAGCAGTCGACAGGGGGCTTACGAGACCCAGTACTTC. The genes are TRBV28 and TRBJ2-5; 10 bases are shared with TRBD1. Germline V lookup: CDR1 MDHEN, CDR2 SYDVKM. With V trimmed by 5 bases and J by 5 bases, 5 bases remained unmatched. The CDR3 covers 14 residues.